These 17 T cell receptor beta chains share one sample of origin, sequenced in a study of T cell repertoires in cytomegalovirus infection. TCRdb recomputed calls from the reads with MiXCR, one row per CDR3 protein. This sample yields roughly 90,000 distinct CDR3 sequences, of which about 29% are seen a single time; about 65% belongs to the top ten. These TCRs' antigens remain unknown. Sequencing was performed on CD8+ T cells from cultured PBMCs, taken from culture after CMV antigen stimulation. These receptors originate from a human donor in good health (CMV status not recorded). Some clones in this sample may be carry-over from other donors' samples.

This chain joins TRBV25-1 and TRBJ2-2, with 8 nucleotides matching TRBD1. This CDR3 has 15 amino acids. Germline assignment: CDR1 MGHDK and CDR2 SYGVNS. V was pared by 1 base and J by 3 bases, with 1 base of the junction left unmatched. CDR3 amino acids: CASSEWGQDTGELFF. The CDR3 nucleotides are TGTGCCAGCAGTGAATGGGGACAGGACACCGGGGAGCTGTTTTTT.

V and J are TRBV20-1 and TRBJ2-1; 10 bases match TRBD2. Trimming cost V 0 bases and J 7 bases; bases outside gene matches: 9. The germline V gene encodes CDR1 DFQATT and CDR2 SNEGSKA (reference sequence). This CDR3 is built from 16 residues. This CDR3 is CSARDLSSGGWNEQFF. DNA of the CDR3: TGCAGTGCTAGAGACCTATCTAGCGGGGGCTGGAATGAGCAGTTCTTC.

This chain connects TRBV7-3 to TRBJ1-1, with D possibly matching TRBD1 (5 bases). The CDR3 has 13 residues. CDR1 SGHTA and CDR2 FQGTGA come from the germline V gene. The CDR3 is CASTRGMNTEAFF. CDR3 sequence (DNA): TGTGCTTCTACGCGGGGGATGAACACTGAAGCTTTCTTT.

The CDR3 protein is CASRNTPNEPQHF. CDR3 nucleotides: TGTGCCAGCAGGAACACACCCAACGAGCCCCAGCATTTT. The rearrangement joins TRBV7-6 to TRBJ1-5; no firm D call. Germline V CDR1 and CDR2: SGHVS, FNYEAQ. The CDR3 is 13 amino acids. Trimming left V 6 bases short and J 8 bases short, with 14 bases between.

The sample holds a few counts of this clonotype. CDR3 in amino acids: CSAIPDGKTQYF. The CDR3 DNA reads TGCAGCGCCATACCCGACGGGAAGACCCAGTACTTC. The chain uses TRBV29-1 and TRBJ2-5; tentatively, D is TRBD2 (5 bases). The germline gives CDR1 SQVTM, CDR2 ANQGSEA. CDR3 length: 12 residues. Trimming took 7 bases from V and 6 from J, leaving 15 bases between them.

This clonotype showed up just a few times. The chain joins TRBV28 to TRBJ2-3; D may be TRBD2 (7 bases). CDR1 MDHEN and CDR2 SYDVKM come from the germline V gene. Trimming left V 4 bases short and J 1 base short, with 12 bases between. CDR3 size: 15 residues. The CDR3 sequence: CASSSGGTGTDTQYF. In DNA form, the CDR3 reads TGTGCCAGCAGTTCGGGGGGCACTGGCACAGATACGCAGTATTTT.

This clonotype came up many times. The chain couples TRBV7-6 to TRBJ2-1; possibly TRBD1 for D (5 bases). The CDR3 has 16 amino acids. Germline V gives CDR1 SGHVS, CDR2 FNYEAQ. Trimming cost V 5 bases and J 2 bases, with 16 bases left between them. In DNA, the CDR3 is TGTGCCAGCAGCCTCAACAGGCTCTCTCCCTACAATGAGCAGTTCTTC. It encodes CASSLNRLSPYNEQFF.

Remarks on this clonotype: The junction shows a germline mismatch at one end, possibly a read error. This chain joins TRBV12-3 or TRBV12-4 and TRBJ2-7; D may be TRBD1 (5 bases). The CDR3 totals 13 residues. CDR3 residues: CASSVAGIYEQYF. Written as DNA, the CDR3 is TGTGCCAGCAGTGTAGCAGGGATCTACGAGCAGTACTTC.

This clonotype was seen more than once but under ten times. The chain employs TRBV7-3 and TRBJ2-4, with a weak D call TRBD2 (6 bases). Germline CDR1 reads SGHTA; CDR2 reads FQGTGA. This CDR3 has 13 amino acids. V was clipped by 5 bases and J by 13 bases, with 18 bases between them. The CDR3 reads CASSPIGDSPQYF. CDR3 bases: TGTGCCAGCAGCCCAATAGGGGACTCTCCCCAGTACTTC.

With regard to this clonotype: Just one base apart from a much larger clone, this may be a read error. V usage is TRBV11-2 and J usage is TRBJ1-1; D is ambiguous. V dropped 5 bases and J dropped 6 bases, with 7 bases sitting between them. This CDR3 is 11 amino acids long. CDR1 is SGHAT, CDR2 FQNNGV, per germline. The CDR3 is CASSRTAEAFF. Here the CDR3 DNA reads TGTGCCAGCAGCCGGACCGCTGAAGCTTTCTTT. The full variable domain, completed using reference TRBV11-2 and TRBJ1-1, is EAGVAQSPRYKIIEKRQSVAFWCNPISGHATLYWYQQILGQGPKLLIQFQNNGVVDDSQLPKDRFSAERLKGVDSTLKIQPAKLEDSAVYLCASSRTAEAFFGQGTRLTVV.

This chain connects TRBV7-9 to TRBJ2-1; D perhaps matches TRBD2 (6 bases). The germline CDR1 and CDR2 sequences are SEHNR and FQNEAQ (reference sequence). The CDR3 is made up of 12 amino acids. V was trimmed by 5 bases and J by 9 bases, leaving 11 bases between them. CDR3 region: CASSRLGSEQFF. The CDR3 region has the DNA TGTGCCAGCAGCCGACTAGGTAGTGAGCAGTTCTTC.

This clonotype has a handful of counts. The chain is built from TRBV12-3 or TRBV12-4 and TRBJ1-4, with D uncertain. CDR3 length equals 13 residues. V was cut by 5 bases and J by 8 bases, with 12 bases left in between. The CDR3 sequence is CASSPDPREKLFF. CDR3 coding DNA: TGTGCCAGCAGTCCGGACCCCAGAGAAAAACTGTTTTTT.

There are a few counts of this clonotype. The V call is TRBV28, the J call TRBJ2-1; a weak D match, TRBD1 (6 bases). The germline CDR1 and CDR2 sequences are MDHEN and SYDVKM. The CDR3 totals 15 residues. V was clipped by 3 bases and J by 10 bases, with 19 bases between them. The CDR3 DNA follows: TGTGCCAGCAGTTTGTACACAGGGATTTGGGAGGAGCAGTTCTTC. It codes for CASSLYTGIWEEQFF.

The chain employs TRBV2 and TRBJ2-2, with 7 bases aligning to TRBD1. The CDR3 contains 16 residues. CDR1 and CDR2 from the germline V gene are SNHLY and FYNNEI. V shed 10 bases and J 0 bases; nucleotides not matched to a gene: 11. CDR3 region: CANRQGDATNTGELFF. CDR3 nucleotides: TGTGCCAACCGACAGGGCGACGCGACGAACACCGGGGAGCTGTTTTTT.

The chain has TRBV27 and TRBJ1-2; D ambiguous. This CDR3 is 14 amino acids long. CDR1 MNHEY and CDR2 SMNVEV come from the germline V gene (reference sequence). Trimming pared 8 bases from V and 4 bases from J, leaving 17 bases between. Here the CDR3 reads CASGYLDGAYGYTF. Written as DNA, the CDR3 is TGTGCCAGCGGCTACCTGGACGGAGCCTATGGCTACACCTTC.

The CDR3 reads CANNDREGFNEQFF. CDR3 in DNA: TGTGCCAACAATGACAGGGAGGGATTCAATGAGCAGTTCTTC. This chain connects TRBV6-6 to TRBJ2-1; the D gene could be TRBD1 or TRBD2 (7 bases each). This CDR3 region has 14 residues. The V gene's germline CDR1 is MNHNY and CDR2 SVGAGI (reference sequence). V was trimmed by 10 bases and J by 6 bases, leaving 19 bases between them.

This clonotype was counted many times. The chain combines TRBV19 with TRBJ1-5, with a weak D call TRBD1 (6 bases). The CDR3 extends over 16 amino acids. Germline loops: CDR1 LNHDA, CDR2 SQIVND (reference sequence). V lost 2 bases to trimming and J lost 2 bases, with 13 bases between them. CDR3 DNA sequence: TGTGCCAGTAGTATACGTCGGGGGCCGGGCAATCAGCCCCAGCATTTT. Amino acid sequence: CASSIRRGPGNQPQHF.